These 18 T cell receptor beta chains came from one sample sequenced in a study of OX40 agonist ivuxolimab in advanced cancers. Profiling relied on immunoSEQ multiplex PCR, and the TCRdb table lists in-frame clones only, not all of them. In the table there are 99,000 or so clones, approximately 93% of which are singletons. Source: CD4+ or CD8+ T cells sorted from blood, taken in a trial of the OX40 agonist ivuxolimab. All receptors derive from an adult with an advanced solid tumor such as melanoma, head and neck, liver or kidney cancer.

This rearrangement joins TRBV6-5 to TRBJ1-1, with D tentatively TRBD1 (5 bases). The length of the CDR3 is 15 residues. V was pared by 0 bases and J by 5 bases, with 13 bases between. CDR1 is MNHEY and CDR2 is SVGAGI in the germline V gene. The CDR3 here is CASSYSGGRRTEAFF. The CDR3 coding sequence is TGTGCCAGCAGTTACTCCGGGGGGAGGAGGACTGAAGCTTTCTTT.

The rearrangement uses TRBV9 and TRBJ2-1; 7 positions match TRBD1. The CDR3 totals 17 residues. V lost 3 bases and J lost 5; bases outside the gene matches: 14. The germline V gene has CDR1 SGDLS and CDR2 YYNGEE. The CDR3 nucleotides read TGTGCCAGCAGCGCATTTTTTGGGGACAGAATAAACAATGAGCAGTTCTTC. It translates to CASSAFFGDRINNEQFF.

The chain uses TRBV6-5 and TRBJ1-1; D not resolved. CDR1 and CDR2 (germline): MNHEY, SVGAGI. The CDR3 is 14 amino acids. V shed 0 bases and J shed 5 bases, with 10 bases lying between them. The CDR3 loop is CASSYSAGRTEAFF. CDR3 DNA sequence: TGTGCCAGCAGTTACTCGGCGGGCCGGACTGAAGCTTTCTTT.

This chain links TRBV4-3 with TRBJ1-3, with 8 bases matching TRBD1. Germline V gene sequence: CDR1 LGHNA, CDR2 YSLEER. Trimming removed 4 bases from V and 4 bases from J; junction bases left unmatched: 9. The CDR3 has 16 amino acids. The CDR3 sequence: CASSPRDRWKGNTIYF. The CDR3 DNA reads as TGCGCCAGCAGCCCTAGGGACAGGTGGAAAGGAAACACCATATATTTT.

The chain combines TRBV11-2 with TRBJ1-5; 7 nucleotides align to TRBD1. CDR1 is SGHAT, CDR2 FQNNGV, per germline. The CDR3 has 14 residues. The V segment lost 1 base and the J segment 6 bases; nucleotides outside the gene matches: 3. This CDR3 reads CASSLGPGGQPQHF. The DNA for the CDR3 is TGTGCCAGCAGCTTAGGCCCAGGGGGTCAGCCCCAGCATTTT. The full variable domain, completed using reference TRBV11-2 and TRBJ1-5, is EAGVAQSPRYKIIEKRQSVAFWCNPISGHATLYWYQQILGQGPKLLIQFQNNGVVDDSQLPKDRFSAERLKGVDSTLKIQPAKLEDSAVYLCASSLGPGGQPQHFGDGTRLSIL.

The CDR3 sequence: CASSLLEFGDYGYTF. As DNA, the CDR3 is TGTGCCAGCAGTCTCCTGGAGTTTGGGGACTATGGCTACACCTTC. The chain joins TRBV28 to TRBJ1-2; D not resolved. The germline V and J ends were trimmed by 5 bases and 3 bases, with 16 bases remaining between them. Germline V gene sequence: CDR1 MDHEN, CDR2 SYDVKM. CDR3 length equals 15 residues.

CDR3 loop: CASSHGGTNSPLHF. DNA of the CDR3: TGTGCCAGCAGCCACGGTGGCACGAATTCACCCCTCCACTTT. This chain joins TRBV11-2 and TRBJ1-6; D gene unclear. Trimming stripped 5 bases from V and 7 bases from J, with 12 bases between. The CDR3 length is 14 residues. Germline lookup yields CDR1 SGHAT and CDR2 FQNNGV.

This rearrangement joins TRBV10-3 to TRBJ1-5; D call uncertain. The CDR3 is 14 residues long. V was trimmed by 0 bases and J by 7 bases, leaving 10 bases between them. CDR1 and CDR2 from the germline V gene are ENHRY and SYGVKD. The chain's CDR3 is CAISESLAGQPQHF. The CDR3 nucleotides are TGTGCCATCAGTGAGTCGTTAGCCGGGCAGCCCCAGCATTTT.

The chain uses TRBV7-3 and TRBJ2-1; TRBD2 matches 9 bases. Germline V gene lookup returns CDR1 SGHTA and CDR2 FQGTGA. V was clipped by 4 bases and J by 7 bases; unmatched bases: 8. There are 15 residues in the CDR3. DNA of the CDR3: TGTGCCAGCAGCTCCGCGGGACTAGCAGGGAATGAGCAGTTCTTC. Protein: CASSSAGLAGNEQFF.

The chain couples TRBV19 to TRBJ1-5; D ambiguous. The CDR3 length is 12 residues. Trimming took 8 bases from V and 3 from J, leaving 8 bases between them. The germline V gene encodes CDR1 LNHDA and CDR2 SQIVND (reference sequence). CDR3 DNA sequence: TGTGCCAGTGGACGGGACAATCAGCCCCAGCATTTT. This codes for CASGRDNQPQHF.

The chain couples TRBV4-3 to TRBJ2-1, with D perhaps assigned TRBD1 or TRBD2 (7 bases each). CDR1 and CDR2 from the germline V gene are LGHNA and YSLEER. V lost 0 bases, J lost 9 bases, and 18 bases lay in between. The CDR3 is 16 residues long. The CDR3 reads CASSQEQGGRSTEQFF. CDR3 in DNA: TGCGCCAGCAGCCAAGAGCAGGGGGGGAGGAGTACTGAGCAGTTCTTC.

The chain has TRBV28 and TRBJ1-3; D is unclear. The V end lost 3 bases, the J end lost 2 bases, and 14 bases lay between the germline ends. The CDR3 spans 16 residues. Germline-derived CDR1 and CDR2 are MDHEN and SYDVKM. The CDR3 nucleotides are TGTGCCAGCAGTTTTGGGAGCGGAACCCCTGGAAACACCATATATTTT. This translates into CASSFGSGTPGNTIYF.

CDR3 sequence (DNA): TGTGCCAGTCGAGACCAGAGCAATGAGCAGTTCTTC. Its protein is CASRDQSNEQFF. The chain uses TRBV19 and TRBJ2-1; D ambiguous. Per the germline V gene, CDR1 is LNHDA and CDR2 is SQIVND (reference sequence). Trimming cost V 8 bases and J 6 bases, with 11 bases left between them. The CDR3 runs to 12 residues.

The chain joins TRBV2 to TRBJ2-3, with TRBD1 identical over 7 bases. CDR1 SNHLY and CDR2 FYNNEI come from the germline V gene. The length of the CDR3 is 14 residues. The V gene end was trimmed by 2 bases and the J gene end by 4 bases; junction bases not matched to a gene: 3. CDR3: CASSETGVADTQYF. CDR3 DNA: TGTGCCAGCAGTGAAACAGGGGTTGCAGATACGCAGTATTTT.

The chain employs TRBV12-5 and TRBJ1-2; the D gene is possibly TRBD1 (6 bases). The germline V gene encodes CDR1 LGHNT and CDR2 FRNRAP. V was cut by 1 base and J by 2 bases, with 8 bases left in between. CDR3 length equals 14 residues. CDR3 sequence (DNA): TGTGCTAGTGGTTTGGGAACAGGGAACTATGGCTACACCTTC. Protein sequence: CASGLGTGNYGYTF.

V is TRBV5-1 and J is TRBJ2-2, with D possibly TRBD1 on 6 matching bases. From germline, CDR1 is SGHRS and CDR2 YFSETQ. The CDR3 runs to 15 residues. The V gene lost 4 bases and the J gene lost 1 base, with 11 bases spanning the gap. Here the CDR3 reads CASSLQGQNTGELFF. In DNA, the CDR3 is TGCGCCAGCAGCCTTCAGGGACAGAACACCGGGGAGCTGTTTTTT.

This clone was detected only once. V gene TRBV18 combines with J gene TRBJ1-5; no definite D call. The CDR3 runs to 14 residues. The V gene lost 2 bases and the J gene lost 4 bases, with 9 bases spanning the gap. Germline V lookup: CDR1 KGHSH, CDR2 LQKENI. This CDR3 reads CASSPGVMNQPQHF. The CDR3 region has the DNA TGTGCCAGCTCACCAGGGGTTATGAATCAGCCCCAGCATTTT.

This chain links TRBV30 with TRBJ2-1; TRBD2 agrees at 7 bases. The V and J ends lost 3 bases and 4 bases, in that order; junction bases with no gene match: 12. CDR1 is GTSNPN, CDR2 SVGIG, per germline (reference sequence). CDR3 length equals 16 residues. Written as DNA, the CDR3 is TGTGCCTGGAGCGGCTTAATAGCGGGCAAATACAATGAGCAGTTCTTC. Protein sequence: CAWSGLIAGKYNEQFF. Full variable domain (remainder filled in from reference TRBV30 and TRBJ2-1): SQTIHQWPATLVQPVGSPLSLECTVEGTSNPNLYWYRQAAGRGLQLLFYSVGIGQISSEVPQNLSASRPQDRQFILSSKKLLLSDSGFYLCAWSGLIAGKYNEQFFGPGTRLTVL.